Sequencing of this T cell receptor (beta chain) was carried out in a study of regulatory T cells in long-lasting Graves disease. Study-level background: Over 5 years of antithyroid drugs with positive TSH receptor antibodies was taken to mean persistent Graves' disease.

Details on this clonotype: Its cognate antigen is unknown.

As for time point: persistent/refractory GD, antithyroid drugs over 5 years with positive TRAb. PBMCs provided the RNA from which the TCR library was made. The peripheral blood volume drawn was roughly 8.7 milliliters, and it was collected into EDTA tubes. CDR1 is DFQATT, CDR2 SNEGSKA, per germline (reference sequence). The ends lost 3 bases at V and 0 bases at J; junction bases unmatched: 13. CDR3 length equals 18 residues. In building TCR beta libraries, iRepertoire HTBI primers were used together with Arm-PCR of CDR3 regions. Per the original data handling: Spanning all samples, the identified segments comprised around 60 TRBV and fewer than 15 TRBJ. TCRdb itself ran the multiplex PCR reads through MiXCR, one entry per CDR3 protein. The V and J calls and clone size are TCRdb's, not the authors'. The sample records about 660,000 distinct CDR3 sequences, 25% to 35% being singletons. Study-wide results and limits: Analysis covered peripheral blood alone, not thyroid tissue.

This clonotype was sampled from a female donor with Graves disease. Sequencing used peripheral blood mononuclear cells (PBMCs), obtained when the disease was refractory, from a patient treated with antithyroid drugs. V and J are TRBV20-1 and TRBJ1-1; 10 bases map to TRBD1. The CDR3 reads CSASPPPGQGPMNTEAFF. The CDR3, as DNA: TGCAGTGCTAGTCCCCCCCCGGGACAGGGGCCCATGAACACTGAAGCTTTCTTT.